This is a list of T cell receptor beta chains from one sample in a study of naive and memory T cell subsets. TCRdb processed the UMI-ligation and nested PCR reads anew with MiXCR; each CDR3 protein has one entry. The sample consists of 95,000 to 150,000 distinct CDR3 sequences, 35% to 40% of them appearing once. The material sequenced was central memory CD4+ T cells from blood. These receptors all stem from a human donor in good health. Each CDR3 is given with its conserved first and last residue. A D gene is named only where the DNA matches it firmly. Where a row states a size, it is once, few, many or the class of an expanded clone; other rows omit it.

D	V	J	length	size	CDR3	DNA
TRBD2	TRBV29-1	TRBJ2-1	13	NA	CSASTSSIYEQFF	TGCAGCGCCTCGACTAGCTCAATATATGAGCAGTTCTTC
NA	TRBV28	TRBJ1-1	12	NA	CASTDVRTEAFF	TGTGCCAGCACTGATGTCCGCACTGAAGCTTTCTTT
TRBD2	TRBV10-2	TRBJ2-7	16	few	CASSGRTSGSSYEQYF	TGCGCCAGCAGTGGGCGGACTAGCGGTAGCTCCTACGAGCAGTACTTC
TRBD1	TRBV28	TRBJ1-1	13	few	CASWDSLNTEAFF	TGTGCCAGCTGGGACAGTCTGAACACTGAAGCTTTCTTT
NA	TRBV28	TRBJ1-6	19	NA	CASSRFRVPGGSYNSPLHF	TGTGCCAGCAGTCGATTTCGGGTCCCCGGGGGCTCCTATAATTCACCCCTCCACTTT
NA	TRBV12-3/TRBV12-4	TRBJ1-5	13	many	CASSQGLSRPQHF	TGTGCCAGCAGTCAAGGACTCTCTCGGCCCCAGCATTTT
NA	TRBV20-1	TRBJ1-5	15	NA	CSASRRVGQNQPQHF	TGCAGTGCTAGTAGACGGGTAGGGCAGAATCAGCCCCAGCATTTT
NA	TRBV20-1	TRBJ2-3	16	NA	CSAPGGGRASTDTQYF	TGCAGTGCACCCGGAGGAGGGCGGGCGAGCACAGATACGCAGTATTTT
NA	TRBV5-5	TRBJ1-4	14	NA	CASSLGTINEKLFF	TGTGCCAGCAGCTTAGGAACAATCAATGAAAAACTGTTTTTT
TRBD1	TRBV20-1	TRBJ2-7	14	NA	CSARGDSQGYEQYF	TGCAGTGCTAGAGGGGACAGCCAGGGGTACGAGCAGTACTTC
NA	TRBV20-1	TRBJ2-3	13	few	CSARGGGVDTQYF	TGCAGTGCTAGAGGCGGGGGCGTCGATACGCAGTATTTT
NA	TRBV28	TRBJ2-1	11	few	CASSLNQAKFF	TGTGCCAGCAGTTTAAATCAGGCAAAGTTCTTC
TRBD2	TRBV27	TRBJ2-1	19	NA	CASRSRGTSFDPLYNEQFF	TGTGCCAGCAGGTCCCGTGGGACTAGCTTTGACCCCCTCTACAATGAGCAGTTCTTC
NA	TRBV20-1	TRBJ2-1	14	few	CSVPTGPIGNEQFF	TGCAGTGTCCCGACAGGCCCCATTGGCAATGAGCAGTTCTTC
TRBD2	TRBV28	TRBJ2-7	14	NA	CASRPGGSSYEQYF	TGTGCCAGCAGGCCAGGCGGGAGCTCCTACGAGCAGTACTTC
NA	TRBV4-3	TRBJ1-2	14	few	CASSQGRVNYGYTF	TGCGCCAGCAGCCAAGGCAGGGTGAACTATGGCTACACCTTC
TRBD1	TRBV6-6	TRBJ1-5	16	few	CASSYWGQGGDQPQHF	TGTGCCAGCAGTTACTGGGGCCAGGGGGGCGATCAGCCCCAGCATTTT
TRBD1	TRBV3-1	TRBJ1-5	15	few	CASSATGGENQPQHF	TGTGCCAGCAGCGCAACAGGGGGAGAAAATCAGCCCCAGCATTTT
TRBD1	TRBV20-1	TRBJ2-7	14	few	CSAQHRDRGYEQYF	TGCAGTGCTCAACACCGGGACAGGGGATACGAGCAGTACTTC
TRBD2	TRBV11-1	TRBJ2-7	15	few	CASSPGTSGYGEQYF	TGTGCCAGCAGTCCCGGGACTAGCGGGTACGGCGAGCAGTACTTC
NA	TRBV6-5	TRBJ2-2	17	few	CASRPGSASDGTGELFF	TGTGCCAGCAGGCCTGGCTCGGCTAGCGACGGCACCGGGGAGCTGTTTTTT
TRBD1	TRBV29-1	TRBJ1-6	13	few	CSVATGMDSPLHF	TGCAGCGTGGCGACAGGGATGGATTCACCCCTCCACTTT
TRBD1	TRBV3-1	TRBJ2-5	15	NA	CASRPPGQGIETQYF	TGTGCCAGCAGACCCCCGGGACAGGGGATCGAGACCCAGTACTTC
NA	TRBV7-2	TRBJ2-1	15	NA	CASSPPGDFYNEQFF	TGTGCCAGCAGCCCTCCAGGGGACTTTTACAATGAGCAGTTCTTC
NA	TRBV7-2	TRBJ2-1	14	few	CASSFWGARNEQFF	TGTGCCAGCAGCTTTTGGGGCGCCCGGAATGAGCAGTTCTTC
NA	TRBV24-1	TRBJ2-5	13	NA	CATSDGARETQYF	TGTGCCACCAGTGATGGGGCGAGGGAGACCCAGTACTTC
NA	TRBV27	TRBJ2-5	15	few	CASSPRLPYLETQYF	TGTGCCAGCAGTCCCCGACTGCCGTATTTGGAGACCCAGTACTTC
TRBD2	TRBV20-1	TRBJ2-1	12	few	CSARRGLAEQFF	TGCAGTGCTAGACGAGGACTAGCAGAGCAGTTCTTC
NA	TRBV28	TRBJ2-6	14	NA	CASQTGSGANVLTF	TGTGCCAGCCAGACAGGATCTGGGGCCAACGTCCTGACTTTC
NA	TRBV29-1	TRBJ1-1	13	NA	CSVDLTGSTEAFF	TGCAGCGTTGACCTTACAGGGAGCACTGAAGCTTTCTTT
NA	TRBV2	TRBJ1-4	10	NA	CASSEEKLFF	TGTGCCAGCAGTGAAGAAAAACTGTTTTTT
NA	TRBV27	TRBJ1-2	14	few	CASSLSGVEYGYTF	TGTGCCAGCAGTTTGTCAGGGGTGGAATATGGCTACACCTTC
TRBD2	TRBV3-1	TRBJ2-1	19	NA	CASSLAGGSGAVLNNEQFF	TGTGCCAGCAGCCTGGCGGGAGGTAGTGGGGCCGTACTTAACAATGAGCAGTTCTTC
TRBD2	TRBV6-6	TRBJ2-3	14	NA	CASTPAGGGDTQYF	TGTGCCAGCACCCCAGCGGGAGGGGGTGATACGCAGTATTTT
NA	TRBV5-1	TRBJ2-1	16	few	CASSSYTGNSYNEQFF	TGCGCCAGCAGCTCGTATACTGGGAATTCCTACAATGAGCAGTTCTTC